The next 22 T cell receptor beta chains were all read from a single sample in a study of T-cell reconstitution after alpha-beta-depleted transplantation in children. The TCRbeta library incorporated unique molecular identifiers. TCRdb re-derived calls from the PCR reads in MiXCR, one entry per CDR3 protein. This sample carries a few hundred thousand distinct CDR3 sequences, 13% of them seen once, and the ten largest clones take about 2.2%. The material sequenced was PBMCs, mostly from graft donor cells, taken 360 days after TCRalphabeta/CD19-depleted stem cell transplant. These receptors were obtained from a male patient under 18 who had a stem cell transplant for acute myeloid leukemia, so the T cells may come from the graft donor.

This clonotype was recorded at least ten times. The rearrangement joins TRBV12-3 or TRBV12-4 to TRBJ2-5; no firm D call. V was shortened by 4 bases and J by 1 base, with 7 bases between the two germline ends. This CDR3 has 13 residues. CDR3: CASSSDIQETQYF. The CDR3 nucleotides read TGTGCCAGCAGTTCCGACATCCAAGAGACCCAGTACTTC.

The chain has TRBV23-1 and TRBJ2-7; tentatively, D is TRBD1 (5 bases). TRBV23-1 is an open reading frame, and its role is uncertain. Trimming took 0 bases from V and 3 from J, leaving 18 bases between them. The CDR3 loop spans 17 amino acids. The CDR3 nucleotides are TGCGCCAGCAGTCAATCGGGCTTATCTCAGGGCCACTACGAGCAGTACTTC. Protein product: CASSQSGLSQGHYEQYF.

This clonotype was seen many times. The chain employs TRBV24-1 and TRBJ2-1; D may be TRBD2 (5 bases). Germline V lookup: CDR1 KGHDR, CDR2 SFDVKD. The length of the CDR3 is 13 residues. The V end lost 4 bases, the J end lost 10 bases, and 13 bases lay between the germline ends. Here the CDR3 reads CATSDRTVWEQFF. CDR3 DNA sequence: TGTGCCACCAGTGACCGGACTGTTTGGGAGCAGTTCTTC.

In this sample, this clonotype turned up a few times. J is TRBJ2-7 and V is TRBV6-2 or TRBV6-3; D unclear. V lost 8 bases and J lost 3, with 17 bases in between. This CDR3 is built from 14 residues. Germline V gene sequence: CDR1 MNHEY, CDR2 SVGEGT. The CDR3 sequence: CASVQVGSNYEQYF. The CDR3 nucleotides read TGTGCCAGCGTCCAAGTCGGCAGCAACTACGAGCAGTACTTC.

The V gene is TRBV6-1, the J gene TRBJ2-5; D might be TRBD2 (5 bases). The CDR3 loop spans 14 amino acids. Germline assignment: CDR1 MNHNS and CDR2 SASEGT. Trimming removed 5 bases from V and 3 bases from J, with 13 bases in between. The CDR3 nucleotides read TGTGCCAGCAGTACAGCGGTGCTCGAAGAGACCCAGTACTTC. Protein sequence: CASSTAVLEETQYF.

The rearrangement uses TRBV5-1 and TRBJ2-7; weak D call: TRBD2 (6 bases). Germline CDR1 SGHRS, CDR2 YFSETQ. The CDR3 extends over 17 amino acids. V lost 0 bases and J 2 bases, leaving 18 bases between the germline ends. The CDR3 sequence: CASSLVAGSVSAYEQYF. In DNA form, the CDR3 reads TGCGCCAGCAGCTTGGTTGCGGGGTCAGTTAGTGCCTACGAGCAGTACTTC.

V usage is TRBV10-3 and J usage is TRBJ2-1; a possible D gene is TRBD2 (5 bases). Per germline, CDR1 ENHRY and CDR2 SYGVKD. The CDR3 has 14 amino acids. V was clipped by 4 bases and J by 5 bases, with 12 bases between them. The CDR3 DNA follows: TGTGCCATCAGTGGGAGGTCGGGCCACAATGAGCAGTTCTTC. Protein: CAISGRSGHNEQFF.

This clonotype was seen repeatedly, ten times or more. V is TRBV9 and J is TRBJ1-2; TRBD1 matches at 12 bases. The CDR3 consists of 16 residues. With V trimmed by 0 bases and J by 8 bases, 8 bases remained unmatched. The germline V gene encodes CDR1 SGDLS and CDR2 YYNGEE. The CDR3 is CASSVVPGTGGAGYTF. DNA for the CDR3: TGTGCCAGCAGCGTAGTCCCCGGGACAGGGGGCGCGGGCTACACCTTC.

This clonotype has a count of ten or more. The rearrangement joins TRBV4-3 to TRBJ2-1; 9 bases are shared with TRBD2. CDR1 LGHNA and CDR2 YSLEER come from the germline V gene. The CDR3 is made up of 17 amino acids. V was pared by 0 bases and J by 3 bases, with 6 bases of the junction left unmatched. The CDR3 spells CASSQDPLAGHYNEQFF. The CDR3 nucleotides read TGCGCCAGCAGCCAAGATCCCCTAGCGGGGCACTACAATGAGCAGTTCTTC.

This chain links TRBV10-2 with TRBJ2-5; D not certain. CDR3 size: 16 residues. V shed 0 bases and J shed 2 bases, with 13 bases lying between them. CDR1 WSHSY and CDR2 SAAADI come from the germline V gene. The CDR3 sequence: CASSESGGLAQETQYF. The CDR3 DNA is TGCGCCAGCAGTGAGTCCGGTGGTCTCGCACAAGAGACCCAGTACTTC.

This clonotype was detected a few times. This sequence joins TRBV4-3 and TRBJ2-3; 9 nucleotides agree with TRBD2. CDR3 length: 19 amino acids. Germline V gene sequence: CDR1 LGHNA, CDR2 YSLEER. V dropped 0 bases and J dropped 4; count of bases not matched to a gene: 14. The CDR3 region has the DNA TGCGCCAGCAGCCAAGAAAGAAAGGGATTAGCGGGAGCTTCAGATACGCAGTATTTT. It translates to CASSQERKGLAGASDTQYF.

This clonotype has just a few counts. The V and J genes are TRBV6-2 or TRBV6-3 and TRBJ2-7; TRBD1 aligns across 10 bases. CDR3 length: 16 amino acids. CDR1 and CDR2 (germline): MNHEY, SVGEGT. J lost 4 bases, V lost 5 bases, and 11 bases had no gene match. CDR3 in DNA: TGTGCCAGCAGTCGTAGATGGGACAGGGGCGGTTACGAGCAGTACTTC. Protein sequence: CASSRRWDRGGYEQYF.

Many counts were recorded for this clonotype. This chain links TRBV6-2 or TRBV6-3 with TRBJ2-7; unclear D gene. The CDR3 runs 12 residues. The germline CDR1 and CDR2 sequences are MNHEY and SVGEGT. The germline V and J ends were trimmed by 3 bases and 3 bases, with 6 bases remaining between them. CDR3 nucleotide sequence: TGTGCCAGCAGTTATCAGGACTACGAGCAGTACTTC. Amino acid sequence: CASSYQDYEQYF.

This clonotype has at least ten counts. The gene calls are TRBV29-1 and TRBJ2-3; 8 nucleotides align to TRBD1. The CDR3 runs to 14 residues. With V trimmed by 5 bases and J by 6 bases, 10 bases remained unmatched. Germline V lookup: CDR1 SQVTM, CDR2 ANQGSEA. The CDR3 sequence: CSVQGAGLVDTQYF. The CDR3 DNA is TGCAGCGTTCAGGGGGCAGGTCTGGTGGATACGCAGTATTTT.

V is TRBV5-1 and J is TRBJ1-4, with 8 bases matching TRBD1. V trimming: 0 bases; J trimming: 8 bases; junction bases outside the gene matches: 9. The CDR3 runs 16 residues. Germline V gene sequence: CDR1 SGHRS, CDR2 YFSETQ. The CDR3 loop is CASSLARGQTWEKLFF. The CDR3 DNA reads TGCGCCAGCAGCTTGGCCAGGGGGCAGACCTGGGAAAAACTGTTTTTT.

The chain uses TRBV4-3 and TRBJ2-2; 9 bases align to TRBD2. The V segment lost 0 bases and the J segment 6 bases; nucleotides outside the gene matches: 8. The germline V gene encodes CDR1 LGHNA and CDR2 YSLEER. The CDR3 length is 17 residues. The CDR3 DNA is TGCGCCAGCAGCCAAGATCGTGCTAGCGGGGCTGCCGGGGAGCTGTTTTTT. Protein sequence: CASSQDRASGAAGELFF.

In this sample, this clonotype turned up once. This sequence may be a read error, since a much larger clone differs from it by one base. This chain links TRBV10-2 with TRBJ2-3; TRBD2 matches at 16 bases. Trimming cost V 1 base and J 5 bases; bases outside gene matches: 9. This CDR3 is 19 amino acids long. Germline V CDR1 and CDR2: WSHSY, SAAADI. The DNA for the CDR3 is TGCGCCAGCAGTGAGTTGCTGGGACTAGCGGGAGGGAGAGGAGATACGCAGTATTTT. This gives the protein CASSELLGLAGGRGDTQYF.

CDR3 DNA sequence: TGTGCCATCAGTGAGTGGTTTAGCGGGATTCCCAATGAGCAGTTCTTC. Translating it yields CAISEWFSGIPNEQFF. The gene calls are TRBV10-3 and TRBJ2-1; TRBD2 matches at 8 bases. The CDR3 runs 16 residues. After removal of 1 base from V and 6 bases from J, the junction contained 8 bases not matched to a gene. CDR1 is ENHRY and CDR2 is SYGVKD in the germline V gene.

This chain connects TRBV11-1 to TRBJ2-3; D may be TRBD1 (5 bases). Trimming removed 5 bases from V and 1 base from J, with 13 bases in between. The germline V gene encodes CDR1 SGHAT and CDR2 FQDESV (reference sequence). This CDR3 is 15 amino acids long. The CDR3 is CASSPERQRTDTQYF. The DNA for the CDR3 is TGTGCCAGCAGCCCCGAAAGACAGCGCACAGATACGCAGTATTTT. Supplemented by reference TRBV11-1 and TRBJ2-3, the full variable domain reads EAEVAQSPRYKITEKSQAVAFWCDPISGHATLYWYRQILGQGPELLVQFQDESVVDDSQLPKDRFSAERLKGVDSTLKIQPAELGDSAMYLCASSPERQRTDTQYFGPGTRLTVL.

This clonotype was seen many times. The DNA for the CDR3 is TGCAGTGTAGGGACCCAGTACTTC. Its translation: CSVGTQYF. This chain links TRBV20-1 with TRBJ2-5; D is ambiguous. Germline CDR1 DFQATT, CDR2 SNEGSKA (reference sequence). This CDR3 contains 8 residues. With 7 bases removed from V and 7 bases from J, the gap between germline ends came to 4 bases.

V is TRBV18 and J is TRBJ2-1, with a possible D match to TRBD2 (7 bases). This CDR3 spans 16 amino acids. Per germline, CDR1 KGHSH and CDR2 LQKENI. Trimming removed 3 bases from V and 0 bases from J, with 12 bases in between. CDR3 bases: TGTGCCAGCTCACCCGGGGGGCCCCGCTCCTACAATGAGCAGTTCTTC. Translation: CASSPGGPRSYNEQFF.

This clonotype was counted between two and nine times. The chain joins TRBV7-8 to TRBJ2-7, with D maybe TRBD1 (6 bases). The CDR3 has 15 amino acids. Germline CDR1 SGHVS, CDR2 FQNEAQ. V shed 4 bases and J shed 2 bases, with 15 bases lying between them. This CDR3 reads CASSWPRDKTYEQYF. The CDR3 DNA is TGTGCCAGCAGCTGGCCCCGGGACAAAACCTACGAGCAGTACTTC.